These 28 T cell receptor beta chains came from one sample sequenced in a study of T cells after yellow fever vaccination. From the 5' RACE reads, TCRdb called clonotypes with MiXCR, one entry per CDR3 protein. The sample comprises roughly 330,000 distinct CDR3 sequences, about 6.6% of which are singletons, and roughly a sixth rests with the top ten. Here the sequenced sample was PBMCs, taken around 45 days after the first yellow fever vaccination. The receptors here all came from a man younger than 35 who received the YFV17D yellow fever vaccine.

This clonotype has at least ten counts. V gene TRBV20-1 combines with J gene TRBJ2-1; D remains unclear. From germline, CDR1 is DFQATT and CDR2 SNEGSKA (reference sequence). V lost 0 bases and J lost 0, with 9 bases in between. The CDR3 runs to 15 residues. The CDR3: CSARDATSSYNEQFF. DNA of the CDR3: TGCAGTGCTAGAGACGCCACAAGCTCCTACAATGAGCAGTTCTTC.

This clonotype was detected only a few times. The chain couples TRBV29-1 to TRBJ1-2; D remains ambiguous. This CDR3 has 13 amino acids. Germline V gene data show CDR1 as SQVTM and CDR2 as ANQGSEA. Trimming removed 3 bases at V and 2 bases at J, with 10 bases between. In DNA form, the CDR3 reads TGCAGCGTTGATCTCGACACCAACTATGGCTACACCTTC. It yields the protein CSVDLDTNYGYTF.

This clonotype was seen only a few times. The chain has TRBV6-1 and TRBJ2-2, with D unresolved. The CDR3 runs to 15 residues. V lost 6 bases and J lost 2, with 13 bases in between. Looked up from germline, CDR1 is MNHNS and CDR2 is SASEGT. CDR3 sequence reads: CASRIATVNTGELFF. CDR3 coding DNA: TGTGCCAGCAGAATCGCGACGGTTAACACCGGGGAGCTGTTTTTT.

This clonotype was seen only a few times. The chain carries TRBV6-2 or TRBV6-3 and TRBJ2-1; weak D call: TRBD2 (5 bases). CDR3 length: 14 amino acids. Germline values: CDR1 MNHEY, CDR2 SVGEGT. V lost 6 bases and J lost 8, with 17 bases in between. CDR3: CASRIGRPRDEQFF. The CDR3 region has the DNA TGTGCCAGCAGGATAGGGCGCCCGAGGGATGAGCAGTTCTTC.

This clonotype was observed a handful of times. V usage is TRBV9 and J usage is TRBJ1-1; possible D gene TRBD1, 6 bases. Germline V gene data show CDR1 as SGDLS and CDR2 as YYNGEE. Trimming took off 7 bases at V and 6 bases at J, with 13 bases between the two ends. The CDR3 is 12 residues long. CDR3 bases: TGTGCCAGCCGAGGCGGGGGGCCTGAAGCTTTCTTT. Amino acid sequence: CASRGGGPEAFF.

This chain uses TRBV11-2 with TRBJ2-5; 7 bases agree with TRBD2. The germline CDR1 and CDR2 sequences are SGHAT and FQNNGV. The CDR3 length is 14 residues. The ends lost 3 bases at V and 5 bases at J; junction bases unmatched: 6. Written as DNA, the CDR3 is TGTGCCAGCAGCTTTTCCGGGGGGTGGGAGACCCAGTACTTC. Translating it yields CASSFSGGWETQYF.

This clonotype was detected many times. The V and J genes are TRBV4-3 and TRBJ2-7, with D tentatively TRBD1 (5 bases). Deletions cut 1 base from V and 2 bases from J, with 12 bases between. The CDR3 covers 15 residues. The germline gives CDR1 LGHNA, CDR2 YSLEER. As DNA, the CDR3 is TGCGCCAGCAGCCAAGGGCTCGACAGTACCTACGAGCAGTACTTC. Amino acids: CASSQGLDSTYEQYF.

At least ten counts were recorded for this clonotype. This chain uses TRBV5-4 with TRBJ1-3; D unresolved. Trimming took off 0 bases at V and 0 bases at J, with 4 bases between the two ends. The V gene's germline CDR1 is SGHNT and CDR2 YYREEE (reference sequence). The CDR3 consists of 14 residues. Written as DNA, the CDR3 is TGTGCCAGCAGCTTGGACCCCTCTGGAAACACCATATATTTT. This sequence encodes CASSLDPSGNTIYF. Looking up the rest from reference TRBV5-4 and TRBJ1-3 gives the full variable domain: ETGVTQSPTHLIKTRGQQVTLRCSSQSGHNTVSWYQQALGQGPQFIFQYYREEENGRGNFPPRFSGLQFPNYSSELNVNALELDDSALYLCASSLDPSGNTIYFGEGSWLTVV.

The V gene is TRBV7-2, the J gene TRBJ2-3; D not certain. The CDR3 spans 13 residues. V lost 1 base and J 7 bases, leaving 9 bases between the germline ends. Germline V gene lookup returns CDR1 SGHTA and CDR2 FQGNSA. CDR3 DNA: TGTGCCAGCAGCTTAGAGTGGCATTATACGCAGTATTTT. Translated: CASSLEWHYTQYF. The variable domain in full, completed from reference TRBV7-2 and TRBJ2-3, reads GAGVSQSPSNKVTEKGKDVELRCDPISGHTALYWYRQSLGQGLEFLIYFQGNSAPDKSGLPSDRFSAERTGGSVSTLTIQRTQQEDSAVYLCASSLEWHYTQYFGPGTRLTVL.

V and J are TRBV27 and TRBJ2-7, with 7 bases fitting TRBD2. J lost 3 bases, V lost 5 bases, and 16 bases had no gene match. The length of the CDR3 is 17 residues. The germline V gene has CDR1 MNHEY and CDR2 SMNVEV (reference sequence). The CDR3 region has the DNA TGTGCCAGCAGTCCCATCTCGCCGGGGGGAGTGGGCTACGAGCAGTACTTC. Protein sequence: CASSPISPGGVGYEQYF.

The table lists this clonotype with many counts. This chain links TRBV6-1 with TRBJ2-3; 8 bases are shared with TRBD2. J gave up 8 bases and V 8 bases, and 9 bases lay outside the gene matches. Looked up from germline, CDR1 is MNHNS and CDR2 is SASEGT. The CDR3 runs 13 residues. CDR3 residues: CASSGRGAPTQYF. The DNA of the CDR3 is TGTGCCAGCTCCGGGCGGGGGGCCCCTACGCAGTATTTT.

This clonotype was seen ten or more times. This chain connects TRBV12-3 or TRBV12-4 to TRBJ2-3; D is possibly TRBD1 (7 bases). The CDR3 consists of 12 residues. Trimming removed 4 bases at V and 9 bases at J, with 11 bases between. The CDR3 DNA follows: TGTGCCAGCAGTTCCCAGGGGGGAACGCAGTATTTT. It is translated as CASSSQGGTQYF.

A few counts support this clonotype. The chain joins TRBV15 to TRBJ1-2, with D tentatively TRBD1 (6 bases). CDR3 length: 16 residues. Trimming removed 0 bases at V and 1 base at J, with 12 bases between. Germline CDR1 reads LNHNV; CDR2 reads YYDKDF (reference sequence). The CDR3 DNA reads as TGTGCCACCAGCAGAGATCTCCGGGACATTAACTATGGCTACACCTTC. Residues: CATSRDLRDINYGYTF.

This clonotype was counted between two and nine times. The V and J genes are TRBV4-3 and TRBJ2-3; D might be TRBD1 (5 bases). The germline gives CDR1 LGHNA, CDR2 YSLEER. V was trimmed by 1 base and J by 4 bases, leaving 15 bases between them. The CDR3 consists of 16 residues. As DNA, the CDR3 is TGCGCCAGCAGCCAAGTGGCAGGGATTGTAGCAGATACGCAGTATTTT. This sequence encodes CASSQVAGIVADTQYF.

CDR3: CASRKAGGGTDTQYF. In nucleotides, the CDR3 is TGTGCCAGCAGAAAAGCGGGGGGAGGCACAGATACGCAGTATTTT. This chain connects TRBV27 to TRBJ2-3, with 9 bases identical to TRBD2. The germline CDR1 and CDR2 sequences are MNHEY and SMNVEV (reference sequence). V gave up 6 bases and J gave up 1 base; unmatched junction bases: 5. The CDR3 sequence is 15 residues long.

The sample holds one count of this clonotype. The gene calls are TRBV12-3 or TRBV12-4 and TRBJ2-7; D unresolved. Trimming took 5 bases from V and 2 from J, leaving 10 bases between them. The CDR3 is 13 amino acids. The CDR3 spells CASSINTPYEQYF. The CDR3 DNA follows: TGTGCCAGCAGTATAAATACGCCCTACGAGCAGTACTTC.

This clonotype was seen many times. V is TRBV10-3 and J is TRBJ2-1; TRBD1 or TRBD2 may be the D gene (5 bases each). Trimming pared 6 bases from V and 3 bases from J, leaving 18 bases between. Germline CDR1 and CDR2: ENHRY and SYGVKD. The CDR3 length is 16 residues. The CDR3 loop is CAISSRGRSLYNEQFF. The CDR3 DNA follows: TGTGCCATCAGCAGCCGGGGCCGCTCCCTCTACAATGAGCAGTTCTTC.

The CDR3 here is CASSATQGGGYTF. The CDR3 region has the DNA TGTGCCAGCAGCGCGACACAGGGAGGAGGCTACACCTTC. The J gene is TRBJ1-2, the V gene TRBV7-2; the D gene is possibly TRBD1 (6 bases). The CDR3 consists of 13 residues. Per germline, CDR1 SGHTA and CDR2 FQGNSA. Trimming took 5 bases from V and 8 from J, leaving 15 bases between them.

This clonotype came up a few times. This rearrangement joins TRBV20-1 to TRBJ1-6; tentatively, D is TRBD1 (6 bases). The V gene's germline CDR1 is DFQATT and CDR2 SNEGSKA (reference sequence). With 6 bases removed from V and 3 bases from J, the gap between germline ends came to 18 bases. This CDR3 region has 16 residues. CDR3 sequence (DNA): TGCAGTGCCTCCAAAGCAGGGGCCATCTATAATTCACCCCTCCACTTT. This encodes CSASKAGAIYNSPLHF.

This clonotype was observed a few times. The chain carries TRBV12-3 or TRBV12-4 and TRBJ1-1; D gene ambiguous. The CDR3 consists of 14 residues. V was cut by 1 base and J by 8 bases, with 14 bases left in between. CDR3 coding DNA: TGTGCCAGCAGTTTAGAGTACACAGCACCCGAAGCTTTCTTT. Translation gives CASSLEYTAPEAFF.

This clonotype was counted only a few times. The V and J genes are TRBV30 and TRBJ2-5, with D hard to call. The ends were cut back, 4 bases at V and 2 bases at J, with 5 bases in the middle. The CDR3 is 11 amino acids. Germline CDR1 GTSNPN, CDR2 SVGIG (reference sequence). The CDR3 DNA follows: TGTGCCTGGACTCCTCAAGAGACCCAGTACTTC. This translates into CAWTPQETQYF.

In this sample, this clonotype turned up a few times. V usage is TRBV6-5 and J usage is TRBJ2-2, with D tentatively TRBD2 (5 bases). V was cut by 0 bases and J by 7 bases, with 9 bases left in between. The CDR3 is 14 amino acids. Germline CDR1 MNHEY, CDR2 SVGAGI. CDR3 sequence reads: CASSYSPGVGELFF. Here the CDR3 DNA reads TGTGCCAGCAGTTACTCCCCCGGGGTCGGGGAGCTGTTTTTT.

The chain couples TRBV7-3 to TRBJ1-1, with a tentative D call TRBD1 (5 bases). The CDR3 spans 14 residues. Germline V gene data show CDR1 as SGHTA and CDR2 as FQGTGA. V gave up 5 bases and J gave up 5 bases, with 15 bases separating them. CDR3 sequence (DNA): TGTGCCAGCAGCCCTTGGGGATCAGGGACTGAAGCTTTCTTT. It translates to CASSPWGSGTEAFF.

V is TRBV7-2 and J is TRBJ2-3; unclear D gene. The CDR3 consists of 16 residues. Per the germline V gene, CDR1 is SGHTA and CDR2 is FQGNSA. Deletions cut 8 bases from V and 6 bases from J, with 24 bases between. Here the CDR3 reads CASGRTTADPRDTQYF. In DNA, the CDR3 is TGTGCCAGCGGAAGAACGACGGCCGACCCGAGGGATACGCAGTATTTT.

This clonotype was seen more than once but under ten times. This chain joins TRBV4-2 and TRBJ2-1; the match to TRBD2 covers 7 bases. This CDR3 comprises 16 residues. Germline CDR1 is LGHNA and CDR2 is YNFKEQ. The junction had 8 bases not matched to a gene; V was cut back by 1 base and J by 5 bases. The CDR3 DNA is TGTGCCAGCAGCCAAGCCCGGGGACTACCCGACAATGAGCAGTTCTTC. This translates into CASSQARGLPDNEQFF.

The chain carries TRBV7-2 and TRBJ1-1; no clear D. Germline lookup yields CDR1 SGHTA and CDR2 FQGNSA. Trimming left V 6 bases short and J 1 base short, with 9 bases between. The CDR3 spans 13 residues. The CDR3 protein is CASSLQKNTEAFF. The CDR3 DNA is TGTGCCAGCAGTCTTCAGAAGAACACTGAAGCTTTCTTT.

This clonotype has more than one count but fewer than ten. The chain uses TRBV4-1 and TRBJ2-4, with no clear D. Germline V gives CDR1 MGHRA, CDR2 YSYEKL. The CDR3 length is 16 residues. V was shortened by 0 bases and J by 3 bases, with 12 bases between the two germline ends. CDR3 region: CASSQDALFGKNIQYF. DNA for the CDR3: TGCGCCAGCAGCCAAGACGCCCTTTTCGGCAAAAACATTCAGTACTTC.

This clonotype has just a few counts. The rearrangement uses TRBV7-2 and TRBJ1-1; TRBD1 aligns across 7 bases. The CDR3 totals 12 residues. Unmatched junction bases numbered 7, after V lost 5 bases and J lost 10 bases. From germline, CDR1 is SGHTA and CDR2 FQGNSA. CDR3 DNA sequence: TGTGCCAGCAGCCCAACGACAGGGAGAGCTTTCTTT. Residues: CASSPTTGRAFF.